The source of this TCR beta chain is a study of CD8 T cells in Susac syndrome. Study-wide results and caveats: Clonal expansion was not seen in any Susac syndrome CD4+ T cell repertoire.

The RNA input was roughly 0.45 to 1 ug, and it was reverse transcribed with random hexamers. MiXCR, run by TCRdb on the immunoSEQ multiplex PCR reads, gives a single entry per CDR3 protein. The sample records just over 150,000 distinct CDR3 sequences, approximately 95% being singletons. As regards this clonotype: Its antigen remains unidentified.

The source is a human donor with Susac syndrome. The sample was CD4+ T cells from PBMCs.

CDR3 region: CASSLDGTNYGYTF. CDR3 nucleotide sequence: TGTGCCAGCAGTTTGGACGGTACTAACTATGGCTACACCTTC. The V and J genes are TRBV12-3 or TRBV12-4 and TRBJ1-2, with D unresolved. This CDR3 is 14 amino acids long. V was trimmed by 3 bases and J by 0 bases, leaving 8 bases between them.